This TCR beta chain was profiled in a study of blood T cells in healthy people across ages. Study-wide results and caveats: Because donor CMV status was unknown, expanded clonotype changes were possibly confounded. Long-lived donors carried more naive CD4+ cells and greater diversity than aged donors. Those diversity estimates obtained from one million T cells were thought to be underestimates.

A second about 7 to 12 cycle PCR used barcoded and J-beta primers. From the 5' RACE reads, TCRdb called clonotypes with MiXCR, one entry per CDR3 protein. The data show around 990,000 distinct CDR3 sequences, less than 25% seen once. The germline gives CDR1 SGHTA, CDR2 FQGTGA. The CDR3 runs to 15 residues. Worth noting for this clonotype: Its cognate antigen is unknown. A much larger clone differs by one base, so this may be a read error.

These same data were also listed under a study on T cells of mothers and their children.

The sequencing input was blood. The rearrangement joins TRBV7-3 to TRBJ1-4; unclear D gene. This receptor was identified in a girl aged 2 to 9 in good health. In DNA form, the CDR3 reads TGTGCCAGCAGCTTAATAGCAGCAACTAAAGAAAAACTGTTTTTT. This encodes CASSLIAATKEKLFF.